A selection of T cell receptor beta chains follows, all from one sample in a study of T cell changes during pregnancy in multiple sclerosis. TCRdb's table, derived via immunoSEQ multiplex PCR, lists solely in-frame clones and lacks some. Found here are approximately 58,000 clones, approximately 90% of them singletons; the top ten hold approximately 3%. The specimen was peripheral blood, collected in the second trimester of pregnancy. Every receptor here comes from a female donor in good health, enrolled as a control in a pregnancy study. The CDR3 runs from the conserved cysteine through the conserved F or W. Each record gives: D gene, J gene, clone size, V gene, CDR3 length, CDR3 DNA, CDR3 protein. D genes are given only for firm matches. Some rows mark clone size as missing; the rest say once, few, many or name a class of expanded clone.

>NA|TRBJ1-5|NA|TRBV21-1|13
TGTGCCAGCAGCCAGGGGGTACCTCAGCCCCAGCATTTT
CASSQGVPQPQHF
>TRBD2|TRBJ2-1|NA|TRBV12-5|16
TGTGCTAGTGGCAAAAGGCTTGCGGGGGGGCGCAATGAGCAGTTCTTC
CASGKRLAGGRNEQFF
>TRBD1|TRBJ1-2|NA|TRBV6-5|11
TGTGCCAGCAGCACAGGGGCCGGCTACACCTTC
CASSTGAGYTF
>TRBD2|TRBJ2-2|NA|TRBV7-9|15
TGTGCCAGCAGCTTTGAGGCGGGGGGAACCGGGGAGCTGTTTTTT
CASSFEAGGTGELFF
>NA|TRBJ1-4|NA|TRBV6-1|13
TGTGCCACCTCTGTGAGGCGAGAGGAATTACTGTTTTTT
CATSVRREELLFF
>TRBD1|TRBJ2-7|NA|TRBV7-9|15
TGTGCCAGCAGCTTACCGATGGACAGGGGGTACGAGCAGTACTTC
CASSLPMDRGYEQYF
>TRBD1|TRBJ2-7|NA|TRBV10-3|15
TGTGCCATCAGGGAAAGATGGGGACAGGGCCACGAGCAGTACTTC
CAIRERWGQGHEQYF
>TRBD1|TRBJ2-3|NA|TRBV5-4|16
TGTGCCAGCAGCCCTGAACCGGGACAGGTATCAGATACGCAGTATTTT
CASSPEPGQVSDTQYF
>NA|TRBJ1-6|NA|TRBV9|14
TGTGCCAGCAGCGTAGCAGGCAGCCATTCACCCCTCCACTTT
CASSVAGSHSPLHF
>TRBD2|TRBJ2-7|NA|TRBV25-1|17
TGTGCCAGCAGTGAACCTAGGACTAGCGGGAGGGGCTACGAGCAGTACTTC
CASSEPRTSGRGYEQYF
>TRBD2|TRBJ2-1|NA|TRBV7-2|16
TGTGCCAGCAGCCCAGATACTAGCGGACTATACAATGAGCAGTTCTTC
CASSPDTSGLYNEQFF
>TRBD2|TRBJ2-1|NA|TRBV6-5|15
TGTGCCAGCAGTTACTCCCTTGGGACTAGAAATGAGCAGTTCTTC
CASSYSLGTRNEQFF
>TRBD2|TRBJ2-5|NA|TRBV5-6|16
TGTGCCAGCAGCTCTCCGGGACTAGCGGGAGAAGAGACCCAGTACTTC
CASSSPGLAGEETQYF
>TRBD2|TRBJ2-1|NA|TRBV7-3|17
TGTGCCAGCAGCTTAACCCCAGGACTAGCGGGGCTCAATGAGCAGTTCTTC
CASSLTPGLAGLNEQFF
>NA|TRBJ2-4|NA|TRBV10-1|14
TGCGCCAGCAGTGAGGGGCAGGGTTTAGACATTCAGTACTTC
CASSEGQGLDIQYF
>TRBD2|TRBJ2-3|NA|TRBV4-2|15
TGTGCCAGCAGCCAGCGGGAGGGCATTTCAGATACGCAGTATTTT
CASSQREGISDTQYF
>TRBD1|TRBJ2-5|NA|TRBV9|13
TGTGCCAGCAGCGTTCAGGGGGAAGAGACCCAGTACTTC
CASSVQGEETQYF
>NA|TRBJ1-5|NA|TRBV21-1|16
TGTGCCAGCAGCAAAAGGGACAGCCTTTACAATCAGCCCCAGCATTTT
CASSKRDSLYNQPQHF
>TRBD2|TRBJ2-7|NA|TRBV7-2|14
TGTGCCAGCACCCTTCGGGGGGGCCTCTACGAGCAGTACTTC
CASTLRGGLYEQYF
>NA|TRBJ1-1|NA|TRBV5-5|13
TGTGCCAGCAGCACTGGAGCGAACACTGAAGCTTTCTTT
CASSTGANTEAFF
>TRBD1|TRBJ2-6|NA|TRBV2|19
TGTGCCAGCAGGCCTCGACAGGGGGCACTTTCCTCTGGGGCCAACGTCCTGACTTTC
CASRPRQGALSSGANVLTF
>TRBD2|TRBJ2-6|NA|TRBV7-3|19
TGTGCCAGCAGCTTAGGGACCGGGAGGCCGAACTCTGGGGCCAACGTCCTGACTTTC
CASSLGTGRPNSGANVLTF
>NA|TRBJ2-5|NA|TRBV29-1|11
TGCAGCGTTGAAGCGGGAGAGACCCAGTACTTC
CSVEAGETQYF
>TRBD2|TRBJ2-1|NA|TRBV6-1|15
TGTGCCAGCAGAGCGGGGGACGCGGCCTACAATGAGCAGTTCTTC
CASRAGDAAYNEQFF
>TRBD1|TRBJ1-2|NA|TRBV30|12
TGTGCCTGGAGTGAGGACAGGGGAGGCTACACCTTC
CAWSEDRGGYTF
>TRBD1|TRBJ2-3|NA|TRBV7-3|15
TGTGCCAGCAGCATCAACCCGGGACAGACAGATACGCAGTATTTT
CASSINPGQTDTQYF
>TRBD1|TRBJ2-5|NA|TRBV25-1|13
TGTGCCAGCGCGACAGGGGCCCAAGAGACCCAGTACTTC
CASATGAQETQYF
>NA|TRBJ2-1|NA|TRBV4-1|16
TGCGCCAGCAGCCAAGATGGGCGTCCCCCCTACAATGAGCAGTTCTTC
CASSQDGRPPYNEQFF
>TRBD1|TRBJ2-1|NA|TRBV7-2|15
TGTGCCAGCAGCACCCGACAGGGGGGCTACAATGAGCAGTTCTTC
CASSTRQGGYNEQFF
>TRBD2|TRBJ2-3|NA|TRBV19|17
TGTGCCAGTACCAAGTGGACTAGCGGGGGGACCACAGATACGCAGTATTTT
CASTKWTSGGTTDTQYF
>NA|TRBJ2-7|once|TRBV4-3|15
TGCGCCAGCAGCCTCCTGGGGGCGTTGGGCTACGAGCAGTACTTC
CASSLLGALGYEQYF
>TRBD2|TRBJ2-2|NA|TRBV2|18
TGTGCCAGCAAGGAGGGCTATGTGTGGGGAGGGCGGACCGGGGAGCTGTTTTTT
CASKEGYVWGGRTGELFF
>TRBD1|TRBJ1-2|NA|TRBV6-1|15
TGTGCCAGCAGTGACGGACAGGGGGCAAACTATGGCTACACCTTC
CASSDGQGANYGYTF
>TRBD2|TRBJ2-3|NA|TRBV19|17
TGTGCCAGTAGTATAGATGGTGCAGCGGGGGTCACAGATACGCAGTATTTT
CASSIDGAAGVTDTQYF
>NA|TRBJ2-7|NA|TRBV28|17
TGTGCCAGCAGTTTCCTAGGGGGGCCAGGGGGAGTGGGCGAGCAGTACTTC
CASSFLGGPGGVGEQYF
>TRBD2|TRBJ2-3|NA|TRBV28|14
TGTGCCAGCAGTTTACTAGCGGGAGGGAATACGCAGTATTTT
CASSLLAGGNTQYF
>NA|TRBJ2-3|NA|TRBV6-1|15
TGTGCCAGCAGTGAAAGGCGAGGAATTAAAGATACGCAGTATTTT
CASSERRGIKDTQYF
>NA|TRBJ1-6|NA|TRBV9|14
TGTGCCAGCAGCGTAGACCAGGCCAATTCACCCCTCCACTTT
CASSVDQANSPLHF
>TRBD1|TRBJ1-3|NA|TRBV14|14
TGTGCCAGCAGCCGACAGGGTACGGGAAACACCATATATTTT
CASSRQGTGNTIYF
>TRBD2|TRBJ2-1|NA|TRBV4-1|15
TGCGCCAGCAGCCCAACGGAGCGGGAGGGTTATGAGCAGTTCTTC
CASSPTEREGYEQFF
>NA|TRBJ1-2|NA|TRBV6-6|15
TGTGCCAGCAGCCCTAATCCAGGGGTAATAGGGGGCTACACCTTC
CASSPNPGVIGGYTF
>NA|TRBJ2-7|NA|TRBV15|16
TGTGCCACCAGCAGAGATCTCAGGGGTCTTGGCTACGAGCAGTACTTC
CATSRDLRGLGYEQYF
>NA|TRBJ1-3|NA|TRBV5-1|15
TGCGCCAGCAGCGTCGCCGGGAGCTCTGGAAACACCATATATTTT
CASSVAGSSGNTIYF
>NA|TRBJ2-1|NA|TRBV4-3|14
TGCGCCAGCAGCCCGGGGGACGCCTACAATGAGCAGTTCTTC
CASSPGDAYNEQFF
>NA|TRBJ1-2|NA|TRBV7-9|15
TGTGCCAGCATGTATTTAGGGGGTACTTTTTATGGCTACACCTTC
CASMYLGGTFYGYTF
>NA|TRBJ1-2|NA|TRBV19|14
TGTGCCAGTCACCAAATCGACAGAAACTATGGCTACACCTTC
CASHQIDRNYGYTF
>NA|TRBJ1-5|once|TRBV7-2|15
TGTGCCAGCAGCCCGCAGGGTTTGGGCAATCAGCCCCAGCATTTT
CASSPQGLGNQPQHF
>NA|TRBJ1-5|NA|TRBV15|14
TGTGCCACCAGCAGAGATTCAGGGGAGCAGCCCCAGCATTTT
CATSRDSGEQPQHF
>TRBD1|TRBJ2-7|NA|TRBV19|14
TGTGCCAGTAGGAGACAGGGGCCCTCCTACGAGCAGTACTTC
CASRRQGPSYEQYF
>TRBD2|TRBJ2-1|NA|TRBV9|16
TGTGCCAGCAGCGCGGGTAGCGGGAGCTCCTACAATGAGCAGTTCTTC
CASSAGSGSSYNEQFF
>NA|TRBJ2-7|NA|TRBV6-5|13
TGTGCCAGCAGACCTACAGGGTCCTACGAGCAGTACTTC
CASRPTGSYEQYF
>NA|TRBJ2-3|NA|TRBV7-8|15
TGTGCCAGCAGCCTCTTAGGGGGCGGGGACGATACGCAGTATTTT
CASSLLGGGDDTQYF
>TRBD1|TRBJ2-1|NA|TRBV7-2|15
TGTGCCAGCAGCCTCGACAGGGGCTCCTACAATGAGCAGTTCTTC
CASSLDRGSYNEQFF
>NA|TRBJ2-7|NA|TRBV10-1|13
TGCGCCAGCACGAAGCGTTGCCCCTACGAGCAGTACTTC
CASTKRCPYEQYF
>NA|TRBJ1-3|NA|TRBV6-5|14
TGTGCCAGCAGTTACGACAGTCGAGGAAACACCATATATTTT
CASSYDSRGNTIYF